Below are 6 T cell receptor beta chains sequenced from a single sample in a study of cytomegalovirus exposure and HLA in healthy donors. PCR employed 60 Vbeta and 13 Jbeta primers. Sequencing was performed with immunoSEQ multiplex PCR; in TCRdb, only in-frame clones are kept and a portion is missing. The data contain 58,000 or so clones, roughly 80% of them seen just once; the ten biggest clones take up around a quarter. The sample taken for sequencing was PBMCs. These receptors came from a woman in her forties in good health and CMV-seropositive.

CDR3 loop: CSVLTVTGPEAFF. In DNA, the CDR3 is TGCAGCGTCCTAACCGTTACAGGGCCTGAAGCTTTCTTT. The genes are TRBV29-1 and TRBJ1-1, with D possibly matching TRBD1 (6 bases). The V gene's germline CDR1 is SQVTM and CDR2 ANQGSEA. This CDR3 is 13 amino acids long. V dropped 6 bases and J dropped 6 bases, with 17 bases sitting between them.

The chain has TRBV7-3 and TRBJ2-3, with TRBD2 matching 10 bases. The V gene end was trimmed by 5 bases and the J gene end by 11 bases; junction bases not matched to a gene: 10. Germline V gene data show CDR1 as SGHTA and CDR2 as FQGTGA. The CDR3 covers 14 residues. The CDR3 nucleotides read TGTGCCAGCAGCATAGCGGGGGGCCGGGAGGTGCAGTATTTT. Encoded protein: CASSIAGGREVQYF.

The rearrangement uses TRBV7-2 and TRBJ1-5, with 7 bases aligning to TRBD1. The CDR3 sequence is 18 residues long. V lost 5 bases and J lost 4; bases outside the gene matches: 17. Germline V gene lookup returns CDR1 SGHTA and CDR2 FQGNSA. The CDR3 sequence: CASSPPSLTGVGNQPQHF. In DNA, the CDR3 is TGTGCCAGCAGCCCCCCGTCCCTCACAGGGGTAGGGAATCAGCCCCAGCATTTT.

The rearrangement joins TRBV5-8 to TRBJ1-5; a weak D match, TRBD1 (6 bases). CDR3 length: 14 amino acids. V lost 4 bases and J 3 bases, leaving 11 bases between the germline ends. Germline V CDR1 and CDR2: SGHTS, YDEGEE. The CDR3 DNA is TGTGCCAGCAGCCCCGGGACAATCAATCAGCCCCAGCATTTT. Amino acids: CASSPGTINQPQHF.

V and J are TRBV6-1 and TRBJ1-1; 8 bases line up with TRBD1. The junction had 6 bases not matched to a gene; V was cut back by 5 bases and J by 7 bases. There are 13 residues in the CDR3. CDR1 is MNHNS and CDR2 is SASEGT in the germline V gene. The CDR3 DNA is TGTGCCAGCAGTCAGAGGACAGGGCGTGAAGCTTTCTTT. Translation gives CASSQRTGREAFF.

The V gene is TRBV2, the J gene TRBJ2-5, with 7 bases matching TRBD1. The CDR3 consists of 15 residues. V lost 4 bases, J lost 5 bases, and 10 bases stayed unmatched. The germline V gene has CDR1 SNHLY and CDR2 FYNNEI. CDR3 loop: CASSATRQGWETQYF. CDR3 bases: TGTGCCAGCAGTGCCACCCGACAGGGATGGGAGACCCAGTACTTC.